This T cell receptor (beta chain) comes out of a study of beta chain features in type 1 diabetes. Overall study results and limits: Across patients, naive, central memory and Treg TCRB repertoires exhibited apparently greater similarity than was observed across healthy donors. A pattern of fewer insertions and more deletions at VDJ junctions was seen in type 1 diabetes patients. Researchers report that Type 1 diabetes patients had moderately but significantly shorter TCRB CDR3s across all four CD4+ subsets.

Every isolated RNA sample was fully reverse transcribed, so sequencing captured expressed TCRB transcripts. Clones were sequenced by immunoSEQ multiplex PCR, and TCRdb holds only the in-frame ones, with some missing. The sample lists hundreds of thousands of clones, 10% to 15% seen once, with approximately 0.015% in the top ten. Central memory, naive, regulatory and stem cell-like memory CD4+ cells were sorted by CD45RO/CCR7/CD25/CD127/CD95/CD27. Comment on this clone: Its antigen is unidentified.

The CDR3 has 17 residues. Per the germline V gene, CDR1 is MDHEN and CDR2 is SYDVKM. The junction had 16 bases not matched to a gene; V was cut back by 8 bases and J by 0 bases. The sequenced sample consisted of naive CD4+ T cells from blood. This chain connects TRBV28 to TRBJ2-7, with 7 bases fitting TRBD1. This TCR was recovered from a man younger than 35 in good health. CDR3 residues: CASFPAGGNLHSYEQYF. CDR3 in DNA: TGTGCCAGCTTTCCCGCAGGGGGTAACTTGCACTCCTACGAGCAGTACTTC.